The sequence of this TCR beta chain was determined in a study of CD8+CD57+ T cells in acquired aplastic anemia. On the study more broadly: The mean DNA yield obtained from sorted CD4+ and CD8+ cells came to 3 to 3.5 ug.

The template used for profiling TCR beta VDJ and CDR3 was genomic DNA. TCRdb independently ran MiXCR on the reads; one entry per CDR3 protein. The sample includes 150,000 to 160,000 distinct CDR3 sequences, about 50% of them seen just once. A note on this clonotype: Its antigen remains unknown. This could be a read error, since a much larger clone is one nucleotide away.

V lost 2 bases, J lost 7 bases, and 5 bases stayed unmatched. CDR1 MNHEY and CDR2 SVGAGI come from the germline V gene. The CDR3 covers 14 residues. Study-wide points: The study identified 25 to 30 CD8+ CDR3 sequences shared by patients and controls. Controls did not differ significantly from patients in CD8+ Simpson's diversity.

Patients sequenced had flow cytometry evidence of CD8+CD57+ cell expansion. Material: sorted CD4+, CD8+, or CD8+CD57+ T cells (not recorded which) from PBMCs. This sequence joins TRBV6-5 and TRBJ1-1, with 9 bases identical to TRBD1. The TCR originated in a human donor with aplastic anemia. The CDR3 coding sequence is TGTGCCAGCAGTTACGGGACAGGGTTCATTGAAGCTTTCTTT. It specifies CASSYGTGFIEAFF.